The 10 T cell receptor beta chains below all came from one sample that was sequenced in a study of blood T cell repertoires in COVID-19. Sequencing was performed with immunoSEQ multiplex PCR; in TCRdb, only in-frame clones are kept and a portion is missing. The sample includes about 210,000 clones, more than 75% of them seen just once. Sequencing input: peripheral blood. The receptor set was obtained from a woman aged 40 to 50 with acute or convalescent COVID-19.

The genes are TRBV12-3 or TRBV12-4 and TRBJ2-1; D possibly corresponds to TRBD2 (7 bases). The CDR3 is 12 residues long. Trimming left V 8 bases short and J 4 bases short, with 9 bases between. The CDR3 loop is CASGGAYNEQFF. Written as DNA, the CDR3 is TGTGCCAGCGGGGGGGCTTACAATGAGCAGTTCTTC.

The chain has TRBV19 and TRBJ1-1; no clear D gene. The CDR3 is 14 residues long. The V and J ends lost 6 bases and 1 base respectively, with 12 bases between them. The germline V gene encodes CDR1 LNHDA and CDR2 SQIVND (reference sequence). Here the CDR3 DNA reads TGTGCCAGTAGCCCCTCCGGGTGGAACACTGAAGCTTTCTTT. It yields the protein CASSPSGWNTEAFF.

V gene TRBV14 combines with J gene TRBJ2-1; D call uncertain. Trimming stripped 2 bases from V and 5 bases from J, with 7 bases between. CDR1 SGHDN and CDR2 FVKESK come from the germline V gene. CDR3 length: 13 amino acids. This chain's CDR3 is CASSQLLDNEQFF. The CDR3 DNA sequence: TGTGCCAGCAGCCAACTCCTCGACAATGAGCAGTTCTTC.

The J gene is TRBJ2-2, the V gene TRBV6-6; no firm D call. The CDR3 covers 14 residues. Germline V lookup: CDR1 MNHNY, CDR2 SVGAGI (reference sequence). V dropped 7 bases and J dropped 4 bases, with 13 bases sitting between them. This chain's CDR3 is CASNPGSFTGELFF. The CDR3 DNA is TGTGCCAGCAACCCCGGGTCCTTCACCGGGGAGCTGTTTTTT.

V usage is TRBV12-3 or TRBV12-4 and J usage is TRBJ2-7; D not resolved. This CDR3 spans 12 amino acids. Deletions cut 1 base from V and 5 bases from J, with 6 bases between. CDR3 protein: CASSLGPHEQYF. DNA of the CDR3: TGTGCCAGCAGTTTAGGGCCCCACGAGCAGTACTTC.

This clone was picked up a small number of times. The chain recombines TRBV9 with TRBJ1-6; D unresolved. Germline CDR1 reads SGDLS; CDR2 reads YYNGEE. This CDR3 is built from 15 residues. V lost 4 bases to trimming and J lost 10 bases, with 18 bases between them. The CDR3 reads CASSPASNPGSPLHF. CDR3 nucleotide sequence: TGTGCCAGCAGCCCCGCTAGTAACCCCGGGTCACCCCTCCACTTT. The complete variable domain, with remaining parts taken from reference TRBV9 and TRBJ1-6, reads DSGVTQTPKHLITATGQRVTLRCSPRSGDLSVYWYQQSLDQGLQFLIQYYNGEERAKGNILERFSAQQFPDLHSELNLSSLELGDSALYFCASSPASNPGSPLHFGNGTRLTVT.

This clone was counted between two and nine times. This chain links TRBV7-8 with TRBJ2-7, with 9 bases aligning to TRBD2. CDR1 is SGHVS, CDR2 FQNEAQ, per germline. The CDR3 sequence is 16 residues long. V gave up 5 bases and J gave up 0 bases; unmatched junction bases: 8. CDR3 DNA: TGTGCCAGCAGCGAGAGAGCGGGAGGCTCCTCCTACGAGCAGTACTTC. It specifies CASSERAGGSSYEQYF.

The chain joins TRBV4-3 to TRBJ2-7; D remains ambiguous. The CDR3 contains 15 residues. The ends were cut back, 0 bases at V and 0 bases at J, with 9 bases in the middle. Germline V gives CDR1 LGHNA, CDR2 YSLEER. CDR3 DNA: TGCGCCAGCAGCCAAGATTTCCACAGCTCCTACGAGCAGTACTTC. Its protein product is CASSQDFHSSYEQYF.

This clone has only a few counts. The CDR3 reads CASGASSYEQYF. The DNA for the CDR3 is TGTGCCAGCGGGGCGTCCTCCTACGAGCAGTACTTC. The chain employs TRBV6-6 and TRBJ2-7, with D maybe TRBD1 (5 bases). The CDR3 contains 12 residues. V was shortened by 8 bases and J by 0 bases, with 8 bases between the two germline ends. In germline, CDR1 is MNHNY, CDR2 SVGAGI (reference sequence).

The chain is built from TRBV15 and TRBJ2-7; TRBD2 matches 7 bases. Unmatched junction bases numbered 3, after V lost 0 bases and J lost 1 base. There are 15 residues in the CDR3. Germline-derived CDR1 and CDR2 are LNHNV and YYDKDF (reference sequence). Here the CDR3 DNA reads TGTGCCACCAGCAGAGATTTGGGGGGGTCCTACGAGCAGTACTTC. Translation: CATSRDLGGSYEQYF.